This T cell receptor beta chain appears in the sequencing data of a study of shared clonotypes between healthy human individuals. Each of the donors was a healthy adult who was HIV-negative and had not had a recent acute infection or vaccination. Per the germline V gene, CDR1 is LGHNA and CDR2 is YSLEER. The CDR3 length is 17 residues. Approximately 27,000 T cell genomes, or 250 to 300 ng DNA, went into replicate PCRs of unsorted PBMC. As originally analysed: Without quality scores, immunoSEQ junctional reads could not be filtered like full-length reads. Produced via immunoSEQ multiplex PCR; TCRdb's table is partial and in-frame only. Clone size and the V and J calls come from that table; the DNA yielded D and trimming. The sample yields 500,000 to 650,000 clones, roughly 72% seen once. This clone was counted between two and nine times. A far more abundant clone sits one base away, making this likely a read error.

V gene TRBV4-3 combines with J gene TRBJ2-2, with a weak D call TRBD1 (6 bases). The origin of this receptor is a woman in her thirties or forties in good health. Some clones in this sample may be carry-over from other donors' samples. The sample consisted of PBMCs. The CDR3 is CASSQDSWAGVAGELVF. The CDR3 DNA reads TGCGCCAGCAGCCAAGATTCATGGGCAGGGGTCGCAGGGGAGCTGGTTTTT.